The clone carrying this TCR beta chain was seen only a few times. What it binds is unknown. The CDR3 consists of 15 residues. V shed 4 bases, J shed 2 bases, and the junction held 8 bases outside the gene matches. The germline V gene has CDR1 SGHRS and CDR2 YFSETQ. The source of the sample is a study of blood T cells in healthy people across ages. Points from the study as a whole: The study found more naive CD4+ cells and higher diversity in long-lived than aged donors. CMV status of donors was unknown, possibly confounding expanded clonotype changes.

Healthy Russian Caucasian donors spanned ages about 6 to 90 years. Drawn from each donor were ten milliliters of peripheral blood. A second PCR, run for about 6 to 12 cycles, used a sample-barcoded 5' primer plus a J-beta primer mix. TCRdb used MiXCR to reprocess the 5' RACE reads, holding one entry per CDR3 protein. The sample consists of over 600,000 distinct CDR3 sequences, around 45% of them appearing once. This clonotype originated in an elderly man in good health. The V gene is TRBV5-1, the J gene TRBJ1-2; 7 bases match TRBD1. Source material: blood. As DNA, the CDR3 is TGCGCCAGCAGCGCAGGACCGGGACAGAACTATGGCTACACCTTC. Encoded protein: CASSAGPGQNYGYTF. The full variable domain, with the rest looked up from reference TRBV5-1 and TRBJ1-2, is KAGVTQTPRYLIKTRGQQVTLSCSPISGHRSVSWYQQTPGQGLQFLFEYFSETQRNKGNFPGRFSGRQFSNSRSEMNVSTLELGDSALYLCASSAGPGQNYGYTFGSGTRLTVV.